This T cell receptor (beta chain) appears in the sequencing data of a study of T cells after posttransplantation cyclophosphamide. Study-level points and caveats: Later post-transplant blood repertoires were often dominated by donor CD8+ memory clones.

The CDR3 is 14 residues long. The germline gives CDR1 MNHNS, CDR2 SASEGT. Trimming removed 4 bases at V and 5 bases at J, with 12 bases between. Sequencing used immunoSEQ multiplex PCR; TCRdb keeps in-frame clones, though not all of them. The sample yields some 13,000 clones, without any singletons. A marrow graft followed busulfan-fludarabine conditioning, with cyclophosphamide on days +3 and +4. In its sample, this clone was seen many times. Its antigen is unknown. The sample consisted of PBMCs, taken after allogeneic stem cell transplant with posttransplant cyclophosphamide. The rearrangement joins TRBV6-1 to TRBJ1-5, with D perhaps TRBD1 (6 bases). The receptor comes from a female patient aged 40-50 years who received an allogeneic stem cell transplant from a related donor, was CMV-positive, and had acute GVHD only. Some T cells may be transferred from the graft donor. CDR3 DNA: TGTGCCAGCAGTGCTCGGACAGCCGATCAGCCCCAGCATTTT. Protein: CASSARTADQPQHF.